The source of this T cell receptor beta chain is a study of cytomegalovirus exposure and HLA in healthy donors. Overall study context: The Caucasian-associated ancestry cluster held under 90% of over 350 genotyped donors. Whole-study results and caveats: In a later analysis, common viral pathogens appeared linked to several of the most significant clusters. Rarity held for most TCR sequences, but there were some public TCRs that occurred in many donors.

The study ran its PCR with 60 Vbeta and 13 Jbeta primers. Data came from immunoSEQ multiplex PCR; TCRdb stores just in-frame clones and leaves some out. The sample records 64,000 or so clones, roughly 67% being singletons. The V end lost 8 bases, the J end lost 4 bases, and 20 bases lay between the germline ends. The germline V gene encodes CDR1 MGHDK and CDR2 SYGVNS. The CDR3 runs to 15 residues. Details on this clone: Its antigen is unknown.

Donors counted as nominally healthy when sampled, yet unrecorded immune exposures were likely. The chain combines TRBV25-1 with TRBJ2-5, with D possibly matching TRBD2 (5 bases). Sequencing was performed on PBMCs. The receptor's source is a man aged 40-55 years in good health and CMV-seropositive. DNA for the CDR3: TGTGCCAGCGGCTGGCAGACATCCGCGGGAGAGACCCAGTACTTC. Amino acids: CASGWQTSAGETQYF. Supplemented by reference TRBV25-1 and TRBJ2-5, the full variable domain reads EADIYQTPRYLVIGTGKKITLECSQTMGHDKMYWYQQDPGMELHLIHYSYGVNSTEKGDLSSESTVSRIRTEHFPLTLESARPSHTSQYLCASGWQTSAGETQYFGPGTRLLVL.